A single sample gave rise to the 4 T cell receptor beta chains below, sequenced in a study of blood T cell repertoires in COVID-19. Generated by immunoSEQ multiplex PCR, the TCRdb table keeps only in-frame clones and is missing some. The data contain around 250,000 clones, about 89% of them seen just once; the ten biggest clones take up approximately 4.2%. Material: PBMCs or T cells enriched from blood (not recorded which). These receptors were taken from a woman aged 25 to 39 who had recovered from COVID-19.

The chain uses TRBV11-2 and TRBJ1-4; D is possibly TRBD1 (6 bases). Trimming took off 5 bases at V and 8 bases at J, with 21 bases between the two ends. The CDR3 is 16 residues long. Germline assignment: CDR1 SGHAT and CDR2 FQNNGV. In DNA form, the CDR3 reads TGTGCCAGCAGCCTCCGGACAGTGCCAATGGGGGAAAAACTGTTTTTT. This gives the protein CASSLRTVPMGEKLFF.

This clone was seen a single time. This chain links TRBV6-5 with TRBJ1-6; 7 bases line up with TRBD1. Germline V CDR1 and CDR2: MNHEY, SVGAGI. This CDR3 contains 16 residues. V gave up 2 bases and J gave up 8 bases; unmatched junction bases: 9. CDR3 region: CASSYESTGSYSPLHF. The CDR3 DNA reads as TGTGCCAGCAGTTACGAATCGACAGGGAGTTATTCACCCCTCCACTTT.

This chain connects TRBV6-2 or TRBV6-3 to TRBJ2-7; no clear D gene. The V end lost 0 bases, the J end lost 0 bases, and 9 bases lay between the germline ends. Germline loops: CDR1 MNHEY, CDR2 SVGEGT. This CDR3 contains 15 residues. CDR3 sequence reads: CASSYSAPNSYEQYF. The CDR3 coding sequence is TGTGCCAGCAGTTACTCGGCACCAAACTCCTACGAGCAGTACTTC.

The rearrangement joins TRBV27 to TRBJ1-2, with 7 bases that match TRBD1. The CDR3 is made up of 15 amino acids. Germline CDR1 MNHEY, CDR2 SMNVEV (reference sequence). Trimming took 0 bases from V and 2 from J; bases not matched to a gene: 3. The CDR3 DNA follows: TGTGCCAGCAGTTTATCGACAGGGTTCAACTATGGCTACACCTTC. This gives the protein CASSLSTGFNYGYTF.